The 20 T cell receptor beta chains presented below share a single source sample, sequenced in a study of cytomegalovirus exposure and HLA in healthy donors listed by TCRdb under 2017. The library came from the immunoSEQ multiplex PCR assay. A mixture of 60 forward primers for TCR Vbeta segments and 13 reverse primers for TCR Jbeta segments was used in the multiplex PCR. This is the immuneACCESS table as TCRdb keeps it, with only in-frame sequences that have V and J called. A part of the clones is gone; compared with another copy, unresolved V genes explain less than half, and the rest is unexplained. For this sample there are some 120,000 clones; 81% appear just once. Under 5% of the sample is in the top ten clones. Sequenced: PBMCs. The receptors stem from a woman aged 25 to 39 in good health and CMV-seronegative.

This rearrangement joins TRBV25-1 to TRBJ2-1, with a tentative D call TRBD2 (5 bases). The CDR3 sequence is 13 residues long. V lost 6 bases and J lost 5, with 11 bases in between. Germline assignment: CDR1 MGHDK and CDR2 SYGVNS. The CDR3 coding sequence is TGTGCCAGCAGAAGGACTGTAAACAATGAGCAGTTCTTC. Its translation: CASRRTVNNEQFF.

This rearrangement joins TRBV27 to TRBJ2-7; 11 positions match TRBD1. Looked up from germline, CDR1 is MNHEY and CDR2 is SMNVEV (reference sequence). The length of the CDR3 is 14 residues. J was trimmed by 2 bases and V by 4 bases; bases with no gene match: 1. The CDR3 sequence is CASSWGQGAYEQYF. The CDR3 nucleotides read TGTGCCAGCAGTTGGGGACAGGGGGCCTACGAGCAGTACTTC.

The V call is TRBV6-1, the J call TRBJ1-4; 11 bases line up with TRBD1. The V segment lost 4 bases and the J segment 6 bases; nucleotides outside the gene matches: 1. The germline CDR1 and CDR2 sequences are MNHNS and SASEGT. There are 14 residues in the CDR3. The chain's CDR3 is CASSVGQGDEKLFF. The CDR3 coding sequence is TGTGCCAGCAGTGTGGGACAGGGGGATGAAAAACTGTTTTTT.

The CDR3 bases are TGTGCCACAAACTCGGGAGGAGGAGGCAATCAGCCCCAGCATTTT. Protein sequence: CATNSGGGGNQPQHF. This chain links TRBV19 with TRBJ1-5; unclear D gene. V shed 10 bases and J shed 2 bases, with 18 bases lying between them. The germline CDR1 and CDR2 sequences are LNHDA and SQIVND (reference sequence). The length of the CDR3 is 15 residues. The full variable domain, rest sourced from reference TRBV19 and TRBJ1-5, is DGGITQSPKYLFRKEGQNVTLSCEQNLNHDAMYWYRQDPGQGLRLIYYSQIVNDFQKGDIAEGYSVSREKKESFPLTVTSAQKNPTAFYLCATNSGGGGNQPQHFGDGTRLSIL.

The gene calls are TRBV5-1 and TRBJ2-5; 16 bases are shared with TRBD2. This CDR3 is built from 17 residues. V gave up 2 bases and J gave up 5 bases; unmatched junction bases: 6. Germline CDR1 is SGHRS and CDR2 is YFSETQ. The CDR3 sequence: CASSLGTSGRAGETQYF. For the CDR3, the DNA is TGCGCCAGCAGCTTAGGGACTAGCGGGAGGGCCGGGGAGACCCAGTACTTC.

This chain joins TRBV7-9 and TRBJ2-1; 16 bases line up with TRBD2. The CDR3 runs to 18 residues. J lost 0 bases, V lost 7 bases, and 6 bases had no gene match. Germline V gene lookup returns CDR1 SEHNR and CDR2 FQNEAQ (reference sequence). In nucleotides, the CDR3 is TGTGCCAGCAACCCGGGACTAGCGGGAGGGAGCTCCTACAATGAGCAGTTCTTC. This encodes CASNPGLAGGSSYNEQFF.

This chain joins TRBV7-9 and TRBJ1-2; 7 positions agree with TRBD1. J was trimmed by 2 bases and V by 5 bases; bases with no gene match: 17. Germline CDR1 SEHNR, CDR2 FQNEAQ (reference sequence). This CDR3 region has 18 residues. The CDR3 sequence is CASSASDRALLGNYGYTF. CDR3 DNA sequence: TGTGCCAGCAGCGCGTCCGACAGGGCCCTCCTAGGAAACTATGGCTACACCTTC.

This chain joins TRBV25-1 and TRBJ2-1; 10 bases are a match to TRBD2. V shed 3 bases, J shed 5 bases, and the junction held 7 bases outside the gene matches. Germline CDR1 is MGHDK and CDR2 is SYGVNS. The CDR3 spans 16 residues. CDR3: CASSDLGLAENNEQFF. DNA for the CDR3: TGTGCCAGCAGTGACCTCGGACTAGCGGAAAACAATGAGCAGTTCTTC.

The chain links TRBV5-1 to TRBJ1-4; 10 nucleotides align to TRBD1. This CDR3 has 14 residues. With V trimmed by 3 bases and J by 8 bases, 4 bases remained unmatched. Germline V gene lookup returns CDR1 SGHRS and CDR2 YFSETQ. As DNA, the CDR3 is TGCGCCAGCAGCTCTGGGACAGGGGTCGAAAAACTGTTTTTT. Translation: CASSSGTGVEKLFF.

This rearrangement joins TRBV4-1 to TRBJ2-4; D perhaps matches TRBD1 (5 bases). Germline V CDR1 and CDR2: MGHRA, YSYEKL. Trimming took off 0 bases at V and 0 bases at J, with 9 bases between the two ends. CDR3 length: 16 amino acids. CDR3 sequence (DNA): TGCGCCAGCAGCCAAGAGCGGACACTAGCCAAAAACATTCAGTACTTC. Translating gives CASSQERTLAKNIQYF.

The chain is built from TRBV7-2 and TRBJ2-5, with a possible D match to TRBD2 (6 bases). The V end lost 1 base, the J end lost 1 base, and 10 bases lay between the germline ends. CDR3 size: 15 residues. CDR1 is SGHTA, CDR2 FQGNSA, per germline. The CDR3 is CASSLGQRVQETQYF. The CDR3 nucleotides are TGTGCCAGCAGCTTAGGCCAGCGGGTCCAAGAGACCCAGTACTTC.

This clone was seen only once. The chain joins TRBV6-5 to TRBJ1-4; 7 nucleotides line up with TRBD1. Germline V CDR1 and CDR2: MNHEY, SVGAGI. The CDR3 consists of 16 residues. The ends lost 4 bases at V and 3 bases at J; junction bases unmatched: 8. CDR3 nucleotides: TGTGCCAGCAGTTTCGACAGGGACCCAGCTAATGAAAAACTGTTTTTT. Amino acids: CASSFDRDPANEKLFF.

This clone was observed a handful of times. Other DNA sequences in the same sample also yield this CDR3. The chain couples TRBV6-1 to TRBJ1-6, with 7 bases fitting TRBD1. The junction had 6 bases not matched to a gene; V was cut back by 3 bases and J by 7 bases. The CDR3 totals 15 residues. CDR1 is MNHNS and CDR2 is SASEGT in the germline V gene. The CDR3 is CASSDSRGRNSPLHF. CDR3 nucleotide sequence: TGTGCCAGCAGTGACTCCAGGGGGAGGAATTCACCCCTCCACTTT.

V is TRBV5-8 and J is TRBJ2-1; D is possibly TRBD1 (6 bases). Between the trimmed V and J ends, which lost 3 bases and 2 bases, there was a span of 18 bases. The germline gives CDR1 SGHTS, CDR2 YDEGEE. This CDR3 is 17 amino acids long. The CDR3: CASSSLTGWDAYNEQFF. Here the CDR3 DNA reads TGTGCCAGCAGCTCCTTAACAGGGTGGGATGCCTACAATGAGCAGTTCTTC. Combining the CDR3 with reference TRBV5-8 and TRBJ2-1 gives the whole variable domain EAGVTQSPTHLIKTRGQQATLRCSPISGHTSVYWYQQALGLGLQFLLWYDEGEERNRGNFPPRFSGRQFPNYSSELNVNALELEDSALYLCASSSLTGWDAYNEQFFGPGTRLTVL.

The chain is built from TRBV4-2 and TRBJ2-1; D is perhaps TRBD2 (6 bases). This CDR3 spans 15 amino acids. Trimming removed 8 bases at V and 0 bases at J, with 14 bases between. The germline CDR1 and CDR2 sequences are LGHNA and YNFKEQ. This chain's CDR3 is CASGQYGSSYNEQFF. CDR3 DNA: TGTGCCAGCGGACAATACGGGAGCTCCTACAATGAGCAGTTCTTC.

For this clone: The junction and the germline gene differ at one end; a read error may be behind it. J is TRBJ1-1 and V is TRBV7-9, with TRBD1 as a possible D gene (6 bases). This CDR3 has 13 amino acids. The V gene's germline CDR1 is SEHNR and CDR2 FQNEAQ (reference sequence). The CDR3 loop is CSSSSTGATEAFF. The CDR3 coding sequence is TGTTCCAGCAGCTCGACAGGAGCGACTGAAGCTTTCTTT.

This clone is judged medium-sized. CDR3 sequence (DNA): TGTGCCAGCACCGAGCAGCGGTACAATGAGCAGTTCTTC. Its translation: CASTEQRYNEQFF. The chain joins TRBV5-5 to TRBJ2-1, with D possibly matching TRBD2 (5 bases). Looked up from germline, CDR1 is SGHKS and CDR2 is YYEKEE (reference sequence). V was pared by 6 bases and J by 4 bases, with 11 bases between. The CDR3 runs to 13 residues.

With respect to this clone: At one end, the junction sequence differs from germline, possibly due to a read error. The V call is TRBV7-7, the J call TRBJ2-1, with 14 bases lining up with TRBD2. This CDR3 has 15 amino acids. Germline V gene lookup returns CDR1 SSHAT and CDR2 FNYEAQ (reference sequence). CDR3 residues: CASSTGTSGSDEQFF. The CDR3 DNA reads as TGTGCTAGCAGCACTGGGACTAGCGGGAGCGATGAGCAGTTCTTC.

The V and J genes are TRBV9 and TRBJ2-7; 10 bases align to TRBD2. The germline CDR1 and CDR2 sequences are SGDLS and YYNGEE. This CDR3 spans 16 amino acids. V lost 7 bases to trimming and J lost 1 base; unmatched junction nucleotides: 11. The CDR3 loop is CASSTGQGLASYEQYF. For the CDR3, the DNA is TGTGCCAGCTCCACCGGACAGGGACTAGCGTCCTACGAGCAGTACTTC.

The CDR3 reads CASSETSNTEAFF. DNA of the CDR3: TGCGCCAGCAGTGAGACATCGAACACTGAAGCTTTCTTT. This chain joins TRBV10-1 and TRBJ1-1; D is unresolved. V was pared by 2 bases and J by 1 base, with 5 bases between. The germline V gene encodes CDR1 WNHNN and CDR2 SYGVQD (reference sequence). CDR3 length: 13 residues.